The clone carrying this T cell receptor beta chain appeared a single time. What it binds is unknown. These data originate in a study of T-cell reconstitution after alpha-beta-depleted transplantation in children. General observations from the study: Among T cells one year after transplant, newly produced cells accounted for most counts and diversity. Surviving recipient T cells and thymic progenitors accounted for the high day-60 TCRbeta diversity observed in some patients. After transplant, at about two months, alpha-beta T cells were reportedly derived from several hundred expanded graft clones.

Preparation of the TCRbeta library used unique molecular identifiers. TCRdb called the PCR reads again in MiXCR, with one record for every CDR3 protein. The sample contains a few hundred thousand distinct CDR3 sequences, approximately 30% of which appear only once. Germline V gives CDR1 LGHNA, CDR2 YNFKEQ. The V gene lost 0 bases and the J gene lost 9 bases, with 18 bases spanning the gap. The CDR3 contains 16 residues. Sequenced here: PBMCs, sampled before TCRalphabeta/CD19-depleted stem cell transplant. The source of this sequence is a boy younger than two with Wiskott-Aldrich syndrome, due to receive a stem cell transplant. V gene TRBV4-2 combines with J gene TRBJ2-1; possible D gene TRBD2, 6 bases. CDR3 region: CASSQEPWGEASEQFF. CDR3 sequence (DNA): TGTGCCAGCAGCCAAGAACCATGGGGGGAGGCAAGTGAGCAGTTCTTC.